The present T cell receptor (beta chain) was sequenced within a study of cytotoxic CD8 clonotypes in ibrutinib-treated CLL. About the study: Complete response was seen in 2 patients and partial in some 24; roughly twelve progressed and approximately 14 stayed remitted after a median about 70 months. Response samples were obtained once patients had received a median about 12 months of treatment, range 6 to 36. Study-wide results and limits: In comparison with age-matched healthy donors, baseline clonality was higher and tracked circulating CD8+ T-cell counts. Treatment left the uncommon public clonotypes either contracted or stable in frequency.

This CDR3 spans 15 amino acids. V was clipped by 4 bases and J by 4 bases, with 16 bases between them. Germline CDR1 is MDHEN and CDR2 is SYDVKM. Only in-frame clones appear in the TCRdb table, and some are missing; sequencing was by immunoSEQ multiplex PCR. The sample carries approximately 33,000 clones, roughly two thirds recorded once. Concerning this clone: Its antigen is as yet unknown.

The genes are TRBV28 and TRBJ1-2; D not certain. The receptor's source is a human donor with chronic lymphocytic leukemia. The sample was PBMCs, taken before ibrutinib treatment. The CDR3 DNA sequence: TGTGCCAGCAGTTCCCCCTGGGAGGGCCTCTATGGCTACACCTTC. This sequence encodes CASSSPWEGLYGYTF.